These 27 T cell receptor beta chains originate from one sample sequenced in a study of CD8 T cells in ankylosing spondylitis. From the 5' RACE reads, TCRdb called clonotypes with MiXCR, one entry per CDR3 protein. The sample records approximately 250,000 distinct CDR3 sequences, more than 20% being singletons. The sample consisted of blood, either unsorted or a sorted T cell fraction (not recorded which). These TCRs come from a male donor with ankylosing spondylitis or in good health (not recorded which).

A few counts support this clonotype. CDR3 nucleotides: TGCAGTGCTAGTTTGATATCGCCTAGCGGGAATGAGCAGTTCTTC. It encodes CSASLISPSGNEQFF. The gene calls are TRBV20-1 and TRBJ2-1, with 8 bases matching TRBD2. V shed 3 bases and J 7 bases; nucleotides not matched to a gene: 11. Looked up from germline, CDR1 is DFQATT and CDR2 is SNEGSKA (reference sequence). The CDR3 consists of 15 residues.

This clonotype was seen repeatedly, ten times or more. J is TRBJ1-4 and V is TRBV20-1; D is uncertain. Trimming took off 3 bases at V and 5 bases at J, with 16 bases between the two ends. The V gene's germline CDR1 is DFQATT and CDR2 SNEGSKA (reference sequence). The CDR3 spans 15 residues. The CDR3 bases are TGCAGTGCTAGGGCCCCCCTGGACCTGAATGAAAAACTGTTTTTT. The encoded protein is CSARAPLDLNEKLFF.

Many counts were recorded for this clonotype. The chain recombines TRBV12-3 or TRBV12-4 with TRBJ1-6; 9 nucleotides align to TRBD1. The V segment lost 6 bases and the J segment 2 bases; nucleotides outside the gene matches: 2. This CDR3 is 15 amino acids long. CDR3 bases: TGTGCCAGCAGCGGACAGGGGACCTATAATTCACCCCTCCACTTT. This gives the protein CASSGQGTYNSPLHF.

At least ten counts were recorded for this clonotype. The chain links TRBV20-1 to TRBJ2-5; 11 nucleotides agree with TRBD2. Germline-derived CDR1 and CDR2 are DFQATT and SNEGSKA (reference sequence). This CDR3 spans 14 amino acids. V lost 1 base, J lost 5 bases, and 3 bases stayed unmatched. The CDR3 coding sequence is TGCAGTGCTAGAGTTAGCGGGGGGGTCGAGACCCAGTACTTC. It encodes CSARVSGGVETQYF.

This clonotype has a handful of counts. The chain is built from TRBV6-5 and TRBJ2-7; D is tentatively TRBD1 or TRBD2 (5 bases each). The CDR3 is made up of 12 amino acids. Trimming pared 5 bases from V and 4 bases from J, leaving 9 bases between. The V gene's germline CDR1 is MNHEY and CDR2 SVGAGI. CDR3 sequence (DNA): TGTGCCAGCAGTGGGGGAAATTACGAGCAGTACTTC. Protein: CASSGGNYEQYF.

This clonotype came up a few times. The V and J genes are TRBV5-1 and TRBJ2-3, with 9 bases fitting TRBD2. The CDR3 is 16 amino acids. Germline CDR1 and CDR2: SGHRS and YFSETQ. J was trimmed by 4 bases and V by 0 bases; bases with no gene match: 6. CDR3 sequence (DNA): TGCGCCAGCAGCTTGGCGTACAGCGGGGGGTCAGATACGCAGTATTTT. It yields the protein CASSLAYSGGSDTQYF.

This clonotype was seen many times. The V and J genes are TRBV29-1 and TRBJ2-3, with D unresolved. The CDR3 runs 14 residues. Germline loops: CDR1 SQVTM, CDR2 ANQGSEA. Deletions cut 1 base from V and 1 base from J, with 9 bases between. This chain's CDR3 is CSVEGHQGTDTQYF. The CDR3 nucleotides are TGCAGCGTTGAAGGACACCAGGGCACAGATACGCAGTATTTT.

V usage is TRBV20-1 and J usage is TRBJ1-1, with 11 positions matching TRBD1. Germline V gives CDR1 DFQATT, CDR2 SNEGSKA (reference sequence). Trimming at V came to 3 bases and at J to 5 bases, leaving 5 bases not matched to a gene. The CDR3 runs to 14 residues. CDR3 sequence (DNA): TGCAGTGCTAGCCCCGGGACAGGGGGAACTGAAGCTTTCTTT. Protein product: CSASPGTGGTEAFF.

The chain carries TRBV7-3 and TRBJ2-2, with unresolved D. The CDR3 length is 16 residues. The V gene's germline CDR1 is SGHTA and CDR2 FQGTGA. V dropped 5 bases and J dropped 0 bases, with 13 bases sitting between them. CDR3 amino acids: CASSTNRAANTGELFF. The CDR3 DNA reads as TGTGCCAGCAGCACCAATAGGGCCGCGAACACCGGGGAGCTGTTTTTT.

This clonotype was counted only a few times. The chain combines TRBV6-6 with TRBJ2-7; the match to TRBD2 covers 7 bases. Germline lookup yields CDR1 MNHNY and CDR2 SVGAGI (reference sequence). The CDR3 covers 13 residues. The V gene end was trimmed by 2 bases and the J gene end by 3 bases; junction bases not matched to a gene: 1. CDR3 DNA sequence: TGTGCCAGCAGTTACGGACTAGACTACGAGCAGTACTTC. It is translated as CASSYGLDYEQYF.

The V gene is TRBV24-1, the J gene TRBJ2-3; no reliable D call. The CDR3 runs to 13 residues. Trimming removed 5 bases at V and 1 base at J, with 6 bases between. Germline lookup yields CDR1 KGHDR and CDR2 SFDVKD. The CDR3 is CATSVWGTDTQYF. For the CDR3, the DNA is TGTGCCACCAGTGTTTGGGGCACAGATACGCAGTATTTT.

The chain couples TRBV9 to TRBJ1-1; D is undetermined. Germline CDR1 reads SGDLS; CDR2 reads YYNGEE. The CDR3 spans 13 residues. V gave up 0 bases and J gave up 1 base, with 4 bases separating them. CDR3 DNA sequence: TGTGCCAGCAGCGTAGCGGGGAACACTGAAGCTTTCTTT. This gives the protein CASSVAGNTEAFF. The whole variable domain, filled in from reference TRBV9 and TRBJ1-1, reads DSGVTQTPKHLITATGQRVTLRCSPRSGDLSVYWYQQSLDQGLQFLIQYYNGEERAKGNILERFSAQQFPDLHSELNLSSLELGDSALYFCASSVAGNTEAFFGQGTRLTVV.

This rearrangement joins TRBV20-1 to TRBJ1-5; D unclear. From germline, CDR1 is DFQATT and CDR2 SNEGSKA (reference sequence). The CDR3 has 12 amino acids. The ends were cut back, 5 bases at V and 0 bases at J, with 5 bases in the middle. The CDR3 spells CSAQYSNQPQHF. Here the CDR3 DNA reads TGCAGTGCTCAGTATAGCAATCAGCCCCAGCATTTT.

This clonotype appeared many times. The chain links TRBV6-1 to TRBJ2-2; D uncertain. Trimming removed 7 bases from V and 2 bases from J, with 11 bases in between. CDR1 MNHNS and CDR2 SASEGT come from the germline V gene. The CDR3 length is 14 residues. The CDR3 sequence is CASKLQRNTGELFF. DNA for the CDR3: TGTGCCAGCAAACTACAAAGAAACACCGGGGAGCTGTTTTTT.

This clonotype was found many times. This CDR3 reads CASSKFLAANTGELFF. CDR3 coding DNA: TGTGCCAGCAGCAAATTTCTAGCGGCGAACACCGGGGAGCTGTTTTTT. The J gene is TRBJ2-2, the V gene TRBV9; 7 positions match TRBD2. V lost 4 bases, J lost 0 bases, and 6 bases stayed unmatched. Germline CDR1 is SGDLS and CDR2 is YYNGEE. The CDR3 sequence is 16 residues long.

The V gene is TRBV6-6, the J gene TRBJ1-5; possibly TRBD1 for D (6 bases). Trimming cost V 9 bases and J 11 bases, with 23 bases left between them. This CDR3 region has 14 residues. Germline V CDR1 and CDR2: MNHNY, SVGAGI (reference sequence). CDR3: CARSTLWGGGTQHF. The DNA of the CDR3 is TGTGCCAGGAGTACCCTGTGGGGAGGGGGGACCCAGCATTTT.

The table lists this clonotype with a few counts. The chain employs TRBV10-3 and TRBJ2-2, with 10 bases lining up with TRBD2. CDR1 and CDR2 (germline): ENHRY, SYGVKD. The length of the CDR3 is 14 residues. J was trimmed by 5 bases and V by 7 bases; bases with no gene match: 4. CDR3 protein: CAINSGGSTGELFF. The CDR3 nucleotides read TGTGCCATCAATAGCGGGGGGTCTACCGGGGAGCTGTTTTTT.

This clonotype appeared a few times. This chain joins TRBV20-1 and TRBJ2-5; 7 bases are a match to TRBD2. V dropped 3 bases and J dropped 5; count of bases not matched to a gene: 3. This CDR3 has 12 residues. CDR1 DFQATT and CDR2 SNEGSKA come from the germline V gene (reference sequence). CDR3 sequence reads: CSASGGGETQYF. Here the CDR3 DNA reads TGCAGTGCTAGTGGGGGAGGGGAGACCCAGTACTTC.

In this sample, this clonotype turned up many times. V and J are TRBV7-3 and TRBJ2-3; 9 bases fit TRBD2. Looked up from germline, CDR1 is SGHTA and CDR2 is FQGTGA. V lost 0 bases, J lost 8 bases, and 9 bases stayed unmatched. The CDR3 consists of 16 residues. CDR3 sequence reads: CASSLTSSGAYVTQYF. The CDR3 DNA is TGTGCCAGCAGCTTAACGTCTAGCGGGGCCTACGTTACGCAGTATTTT.

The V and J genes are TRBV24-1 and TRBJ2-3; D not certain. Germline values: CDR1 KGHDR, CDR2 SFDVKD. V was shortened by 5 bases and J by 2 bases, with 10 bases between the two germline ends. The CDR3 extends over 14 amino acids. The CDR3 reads CATSGIRNTDTQYF. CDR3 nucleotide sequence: TGTGCCACCAGTGGCATCCGGAACACAGATACGCAGTATTTT.

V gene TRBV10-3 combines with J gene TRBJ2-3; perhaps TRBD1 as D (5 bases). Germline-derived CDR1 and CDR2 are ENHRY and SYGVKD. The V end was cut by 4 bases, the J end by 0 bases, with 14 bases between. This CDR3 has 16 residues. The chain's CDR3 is CAISVTQDLSTDTQYF. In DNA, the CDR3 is TGTGCCATCAGTGTGACACAGGACCTGAGCACAGATACGCAGTATTTT.

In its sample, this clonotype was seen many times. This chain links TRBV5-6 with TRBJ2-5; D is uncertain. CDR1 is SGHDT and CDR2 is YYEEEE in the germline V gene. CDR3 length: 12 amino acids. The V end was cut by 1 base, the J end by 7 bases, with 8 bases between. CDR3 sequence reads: CASSLYGSTQYF. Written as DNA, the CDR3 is TGTGCCAGCAGCTTGTACGGTTCGACCCAGTACTTC.

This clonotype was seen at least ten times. CDR3 protein: CSASGQGSFYGYTF. The CDR3 bases are TGCAGTGCTAGCGGACAGGGTAGTTTCTATGGCTACACCTTC. The chain combines TRBV20-1 with TRBJ1-2; 8 positions agree with TRBD1. V dropped 3 bases and J dropped 4; count of bases not matched to a gene: 7. The CDR3 has 14 residues. Germline CDR1 reads DFQATT; CDR2 reads SNEGSKA (reference sequence).

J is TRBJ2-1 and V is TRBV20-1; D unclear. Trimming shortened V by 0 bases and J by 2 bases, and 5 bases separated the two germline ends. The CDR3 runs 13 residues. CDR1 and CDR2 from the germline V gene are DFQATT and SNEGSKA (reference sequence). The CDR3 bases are TGCAGTGCTAGAGATGGTGCCTACAATGAGCAGTTCTTC. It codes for CSARDGAYNEQFF.

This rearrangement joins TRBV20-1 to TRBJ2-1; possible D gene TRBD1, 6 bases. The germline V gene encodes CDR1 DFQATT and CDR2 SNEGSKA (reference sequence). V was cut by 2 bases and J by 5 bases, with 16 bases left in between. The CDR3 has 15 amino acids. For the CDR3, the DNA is TGCAGTGCTAGATACGGACAGCGACCGAACAATGAGCAGTTCTTC. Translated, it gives CSARYGQRPNNEQFF.

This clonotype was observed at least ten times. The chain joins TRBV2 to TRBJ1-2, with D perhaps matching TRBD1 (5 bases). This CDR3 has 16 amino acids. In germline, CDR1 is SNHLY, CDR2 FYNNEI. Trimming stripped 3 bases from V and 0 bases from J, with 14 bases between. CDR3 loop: CASSEQGSLANYGYTF. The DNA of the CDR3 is TGTGCCAGCAGTGAGCAGGGTAGCCTAGCTAACTATGGCTACACCTTC.

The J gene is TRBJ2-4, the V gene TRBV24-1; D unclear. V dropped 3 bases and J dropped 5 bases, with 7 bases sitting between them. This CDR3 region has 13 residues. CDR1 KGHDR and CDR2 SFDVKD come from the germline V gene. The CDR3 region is CATSDPPENIQYF. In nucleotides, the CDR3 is TGTGCCACCAGTGATCCCCCGGAAAACATTCAGTACTTC.